The clone carrying this T cell receptor beta chain has just one count. TCRdb's copy holds only in-frame clones and misses some; the assay was immunoSEQ multiplex PCR. The sample consists of roughly 88,000 clones, roughly 91% of them appearing once. The sample belongs to a study of control samples from healthy donors and cancer patients. Trimming stripped 7 bases from V and 3 bases from J, with 13 bases between. The CDR3 extends over 13 amino acids. The germline V gene encodes CDR1 MNHEY and CDR2 SMNVEV (reference sequence). The gene calls are TRBV27 and TRBJ2-7, with D perhaps matching TRBD2 (6 bases). The material sequenced was blood. This sequence originates from a man over 45 in good health. The CDR3 sequence is CASTARGSYEQYF. In nucleotides, the CDR3 is TGTGCCAGCACCGCCCGGGGGAGCTACGAGCAGTACTTC.